Listed here are 31 T cell receptor beta chains from one sample, sequenced in a study of prognosis after radiotherapy for stage I lung cancer. Amplicons of TCR beta CDR3 were generated from genomic DNA by two-round multiplex PCR. First-round PCR amplification was performed with primers specific to each TRBV and TRBJ gene. TCRdb re-called the multiplex PCR reads through MiXCR, storing one row per CDR3 protein. The data contain about 27,000 distinct CDR3 sequences, 35% to 55% of them seen just once; the ten biggest clones take up about 15%. This sample comprised PBMCs, obtained before or after stereotactic body radiation therapy (not recorded which). The origin of the receptors is a donor of 50 years or more with non-small cell lung cancer.

This clonotype has at least ten counts. This chain joins TRBV27 and TRBJ1-3; the match to TRBD1 covers 9 bases. The V segment lost 5 bases and the J segment 0 bases; nucleotides outside the gene matches: 5. CDR3 size: 16 residues. Germline V gene data show CDR1 as MNHEY and CDR2 as SMNVEV (reference sequence). The CDR3 DNA is TGTGCCAGCAGTCCCCGACAGGGGGTCTCTGGAAACACCATATATTTT. Protein product: CASSPRQGVSGNTIYF.

This clonotype was seen many times. CDR3 DNA: TGTGCCAGCAGCTCCTGGGACAATGAGCAGTTCTTC. Protein: CASSSWDNEQFF. The chain links TRBV5-6 to TRBJ2-1; D call uncertain. The V end was cut by 3 bases, the J end by 5 bases, with 6 bases between. Germline CDR1 is SGHDT and CDR2 is YYEEEE. CDR3 length equals 12 residues.

Concerning this clonotype itself: A read error is likely here: a far larger clone is one base away. The rearrangement links TRBV6-9 to TRBJ2-7; TRBD1 agrees at 9 bases. CDR3 size: 13 residues. V gave up 5 bases and J gave up 9 bases; unmatched junction bases: 8. CDR1 is MNHGY, CDR2 SVAAGI, per germline. DNA for the CDR3: TGTGCCAGCAGTATTCGATCGACAGGGGGGCAGTACTTC. Translating gives CASSIRSTGGQYF.

This clonotype has at least ten counts. This chain uses TRBV7-9 with TRBJ1-1; D uncertain. The V gene's germline CDR1 is SEHNR and CDR2 FQNEAQ (reference sequence). This CDR3 contains 13 residues. Trimming stripped 8 bases from V and 0 bases from J, with 10 bases between. This CDR3 is CASGIPMNTEAFF. CDR3 nucleotides: TGTGCCAGCGGAATTCCTATGAACACTGAAGCTTTCTTT.

Details on this clonotype: This likely reflects a read error, since a far larger clone is one base away. For the CDR3, the DNA is TGTGCCAGCAGCTTATCTCGGACAGTGAACAATGAGCAGTACTTC. It is translated as CASSLSRTVNNEQYF. This chain connects TRBV7-2 to TRBJ2-7; possibly TRBD1 for D (6 bases). The CDR3 length is 15 residues. V lost 2 bases, J lost 7 bases, and 18 bases lay in between. The germline CDR1 and CDR2 sequences are SGHTA and FQGNSA.

The chain couples TRBV12-3 or TRBV12-4 to TRBJ2-7; 9 positions agree with TRBD2. The CDR3 consists of 16 residues. The V gene end was trimmed by 7 bases and the J gene end by 0 bases; junction bases not matched to a gene: 10. CDR3 sequence (DNA): TGTGCCAGCATCCCCAGTAGCGGGAGTGCCTCCTACGAGCAGTACTTC. Its translation: CASIPSSGSASYEQYF.

The chain carries TRBV6-2 or TRBV6-3 and TRBJ2-2, with 7 bases fitting TRBD2. The V and J ends lost 5 bases and 0 bases, in that order; junction bases with no gene match: 6. The CDR3 consists of 16 residues. CDR1 is MNHEY and CDR2 is SVGEGT in the germline V gene. CDR3 loop: CASSKRGGTNTGELFF. The CDR3 DNA follows: TGTGCCAGCAGTAAACGCGGGGGTACGAACACCGGGGAGCTGTTTTTT.

This clonotype was counted at least ten times. The chain links TRBV7-2 to TRBJ2-7, with 13 bases aligning to TRBD2. With 4 bases clipped from V and 3 bases from J, the junction kept 6 bases outside the gene matches. Germline CDR1 is SGHTA and CDR2 is FQGNSA. This CDR3 spans 16 amino acids. CDR3 region: CASSSAGTSGIYEQYF. The CDR3 nucleotides read TGTGCCAGCAGCTCCGCCGGGACTAGCGGGATCTACGAGCAGTACTTC.

In its sample, this clonotype ranks as medium-sized. This chain uses TRBV19 with TRBJ1-2, with 7 bases matching TRBD1. Germline-derived CDR1 and CDR2 are LNHDA and SQIVND (reference sequence). Trimming took 7 bases from V and 8 from J; bases not matched to a gene: 7. The CDR3 has 12 residues. CDR3 amino acids: CASKLGGHGYTF. CDR3 DNA: TGTGCCAGTAAATTAGGGGGCCACGGCTACACCTTC.

V usage is TRBV19 and J usage is TRBJ2-1; 7 positions match TRBD1. The CDR3 runs 14 residues. The trim removed 4 bases at V and 4 bases at J, leaving 4 bases unmatched. CDR1 and CDR2 from the germline V gene are LNHDA and SQIVND (reference sequence). The CDR3 spells CASSRNRGYNEQFF. The CDR3 DNA is TGTGCCAGTAGTAGGAACAGGGGTTACAATGAGCAGTTCTTC.

This clonotype was recorded many times. V usage is TRBV29-1 and J usage is TRBJ1-1; D ambiguous. This CDR3 spans 13 amino acids. Between the trimmed V and J ends, which lost 4 bases and 7 bases, there was a span of 16 bases. Germline loops: CDR1 SQVTM, CDR2 ANQGSEA. The CDR3: CSVVRPMSLEAFF. In DNA form, the CDR3 reads TGCAGCGTTGTTCGACCTATGAGCCTTGAAGCTTTCTTT.

The chain combines TRBV7-2 with TRBJ2-3; D might be TRBD2 (6 bases). The V end lost 5 bases, the J end lost 3 bases, and 15 bases lay between the germline ends. The CDR3 sequence is 15 residues long. CDR1 SGHTA and CDR2 FQGNSA come from the germline V gene. This CDR3 is CASSTLAFATDTQYF. CDR3 DNA: TGTGCCAGCAGCACACTAGCCTTTGCGACAGATACGCAGTATTTT.

This chain connects TRBV12-3 or TRBV12-4 to TRBJ2-2; maybe TRBD2 (7 bases). V was shortened by 7 bases and J by 7 bases, with 16 bases between the two germline ends. The CDR3 is 14 amino acids. CDR3 bases: TGTGCCAGCAAACTTGGGGGGGGCAGCGGGGAGCTGTTTTTT. Translation gives CASKLGGGSGELFF.

This clonotype was seen many times. The V gene is TRBV7-9, the J gene TRBJ1-1; D is ambiguous. This CDR3 is built from 13 residues. V was pared by 5 bases and J by 1 base, with 8 bases between. Germline CDR1 SEHNR, CDR2 FQNEAQ (reference sequence). CDR3 sequence reads: CASSPIANTEAFF. In DNA, the CDR3 is TGTGCCAGCAGCCCTATTGCGAACACTGAAGCTTTCTTT.

The table lists this clonotype with a few counts. The chain recombines TRBV6-2 or TRBV6-3 with TRBJ2-1; no clear D gene. Trimming shortened V by 9 bases and J by 7 bases, and 13 bases separated the two germline ends. Looked up from germline, CDR1 is MNHEY and CDR2 is SVGEGT. This CDR3 is 12 amino acids long. DNA for the CDR3: TGTGCCAGTGCCTCTGACGGAAATGAGCAGTTCTTC. Translation gives CASASDGNEQFF.

The chain links TRBV20-1 to TRBJ2-1, with TRBD2 as a possible D gene (7 bases). V dropped 0 bases and J dropped 5 bases, with 14 bases sitting between them. Germline V gene data show CDR1 as DFQATT and CDR2 as SNEGSKA (reference sequence). The CDR3 loop spans 15 amino acids. CDR3 sequence (DNA): TGCAGTGCTAGAGATACCGAGCGGGACAACAATGAGCAGTTCTTC. It translates to CSARDTERDNNEQFF.

Concerning this clonotype: The junction departs from germline at one end; a sequencing error may be responsible. J is TRBJ2-2 and V is TRBV7-2; D not resolved. The germline V gene encodes CDR1 SGHTA and CDR2 FQGNSA. The CDR3 extends over 11 amino acids. CDR3 nucleotides: TGTGCCATCAGCTCTACCTCGGAGCTGTTTTTT. Protein: CAISSTSELFF.

This clonotype was observed many times. V usage is TRBV10-3 and J usage is TRBJ1-6, with D tentatively TRBD1 (6 bases). The CDR3 runs 14 residues. Germline V gene sequence: CDR1 ENHRY, CDR2 SYGVKD. Trimming took off 6 bases at V and 5 bases at J, with 11 bases between the two ends. The CDR3 region is CAIRGGPDNSPLHF. CDR3 sequence (DNA): TGTGCCATCAGGGGGGGCCCCGATAATTCACCCCTCCACTTT.

This clonotype was found many times. This chain links TRBV4-3 with TRBJ1-4; D gene uncertain. Trimming took off 0 bases at V and 0 bases at J, with 5 bases between the two ends. This CDR3 comprises 15 residues. The germline V gene encodes CDR1 LGHNA and CDR2 YSLEER. The CDR3 region is CASSQDSATNEKLFF. DNA of the CDR3: TGCGCCAGCAGCCAAGACAGCGCAACTAATGAAAAACTGTTTTTT.

This clonotype was seen repeatedly, ten times or more. This rearrangement joins TRBV20-1 to TRBJ1-2; the match to TRBD1 covers 9 bases. The CDR3 covers 13 residues. CDR1 and CDR2 from the germline V gene are DFQATT and SNEGSKA (reference sequence). Losses at the gene ends were 5 bases for V and 4 bases for J; bases not matched to a gene: 5. In DNA form, the CDR3 reads TGCAGTGCTGGCCCGGGACAGGGCTATGGCTACACCTTC. Its translation: CSAGPGQGYGYTF.

This clonotype was picked up many times. The chain employs TRBV19 and TRBJ1-2, with D perhaps matching TRBD1 (6 bases). Germline V CDR1 and CDR2: LNHDA, SQIVND (reference sequence). The ends were cut back, 3 bases at V and 7 bases at J, with 18 bases in the middle. CDR3 size: 15 residues. CDR3 sequence: CASSIVNREASGYTF. DNA for the CDR3: TGTGCCAGTAGTATTGTAAACAGGGAGGCATCTGGCTACACCTTC.

Concerning this clonotype: Given a far larger clone just one base away, this is likely a sequencing read error. V usage is TRBV6-9 and J usage is TRBJ1-3; D might be TRBD1 (6 bases). V shed 3 bases and J shed 4 bases, with 19 bases lying between them. CDR3 length: 17 residues. The germline CDR1 and CDR2 sequences are MNHGY and SVAAGI. CDR3 sequence (DNA): TGTGCCAGCAGTTACTCGAATCAGGGGTCATCGGGAAACACCATATATTTT. Its translation: CASSYSNQGSSGNTIYF.

This clonotype was counted many times. The chain links TRBV10-3 to TRBJ2-3; D possibly matches TRBD1 or TRBD2 (5 bases each). The V and J ends lost 4 bases and 0 bases respectively, with 11 bases between them. The CDR3 contains 15 residues. Germline values: CDR1 ENHRY, CDR2 SYGVKD. The CDR3 here is CAISVGTTSTDTQYF. The CDR3 nucleotides are TGTGCCATCAGTGTAGGGACCACTAGCACAGATACGCAGTATTTT.

This clonotype has at least ten counts. The rearrangement links TRBV20-1 to TRBJ2-7, with a possible D match to TRBD2 (7 bases). V was trimmed by 4 bases and J by 3 bases, leaving 25 bases between them. The CDR3 sequence is 17 residues long. Germline V gives CDR1 DFQATT, CDR2 SNEGSKA (reference sequence). The CDR3 DNA reads TGCAGTGCTACAGACATCCTGTCGGGGGGCGGGAGCTACGAGCAGTACTTC. This encodes CSATDILSGGGSYEQYF.

This clonotype was observed once. This likely traces to a read error, being one base from a far larger clone. The chain carries TRBV7-9 and TRBJ1-1; no definite D call. V was shortened by 2 bases and J by 1 base, with 8 bases between the two germline ends. Germline CDR1 SEHNR, CDR2 FQNEAQ (reference sequence). CDR3 length equals 14 residues. CDR3 DNA: TGTGCCAGCAGCTTAAGGCATCAGAACACTGAAGCTTTCTTT. This translates into CASSLRHQNTEAFF.

This clonotype has at least ten counts. This chain uses TRBV28 with TRBJ2-1, with 9 bases matching TRBD2. This CDR3 has 17 residues. Germline-derived CDR1 and CDR2 are MDHEN and SYDVKM. V shed 6 bases and J 5 bases; nucleotides not matched to a gene: 14. The DNA of the CDR3 is TGTGCCAGCAGCCCCACAGGTCCGGGACTAGCCGACAATGAGCAGTTCTTC. It translates to CASSPTGPGLADNEQFF.

As for this clonotype: One end of the junction does not line up with germline, which may come from a read error. V is TRBV12-3 or TRBV12-4 and J is TRBJ2-3; 7 nucleotides agree with TRBD1. CDR3 size: 15 residues. CDR3 amino acids: CASRIRQGPSDTQYF. The CDR3 coding sequence is TGTGCCAGCAGGATCAGACAGGGCCCATCAGATACGCAGTATTTC.

The table lists this clonotype with a few counts. The chain joins TRBV5-5 to TRBJ1-4; tentatively, D is TRBD1 (5 bases). V was trimmed by 0 bases and J by 8 bases, leaving 26 bases between them. Per the germline V gene, CDR1 is SGHKS and CDR2 is YYEKEE (reference sequence). There are 19 residues in the CDR3. The CDR3 here is CASSLEGEGSTQLMEKLFF. Written as DNA, the CDR3 is TGTGCCAGCAGCTTGGAAGGGGAGGGCAGTACTCAACTAATGGAAAAACTGTTTTTT.

This clonotype came up many times. The rearrangement joins TRBV3-1 to TRBJ1-2; D uncertain. This CDR3 is 13 amino acids long. Trimming cost V 1 base and J 5 bases, with 8 bases left between them. Germline assignment: CDR1 LGHDT and CDR2 YNNKEL (reference sequence). The CDR3 loop reads CASSQALSYGYTF. The CDR3 nucleotides are TGTGCCAGCAGCCAAGCCCTATCTTATGGCTACACCTTC.

This clonotype was counted ten times or more. This chain links TRBV12-3 or TRBV12-4 with TRBJ2-5, with 7 bases matching TRBD2. The CDR3 sequence is 13 residues long. The V segment lost 4 bases and the J segment 3 bases; nucleotides outside the gene matches: 2. The CDR3 protein is CASSWGGEETQYF. The CDR3, as DNA: TGTGCCAGCAGTTGGGGGGGGGAAGAGACCCAGTACTTC.

This clonotype came up a few times. This sequence is one base from a far larger clone and is likely a read error. The V and J genes are TRBV6-8 and TRBJ1-6; D is unclear. The CDR3 is 16 residues long. The V gene lost 10 bases and the J gene lost 8 bases, with 24 bases spanning the gap. Germline-derived CDR1 and CDR2 are MNHGY and SAAAGT. CDR3 coding DNA: TGTGCCACCCACCGGGCCCTGGACCTCCCGCATTCACCCCTCCACTTT. Translating it yields CATHRALDLPHSPLHF.